Below, 27 T cell receptor beta chains from the same sample are listed, as sequenced in a study of low-dose radiotherapy and immunotherapy resistance in tumors. Time point here: before trial treatment. Gene-specific TRAV and TRBV primers were used for first-strand cDNA, covering alpha and beta chains. A roughly 19-cycle PCR with a constant-region primer and V-primer adapter amplified TCRs. TCRdb analysed the reads with MiXCR anew, one entry per CDR3 protein. This sample carries 75,000 to 95,000 distinct CDR3 sequences, roughly a tenth of them seen once, and the ten largest clones take about 1%. The starting material was PBMCs, obtained before treatment. The receptors were sampled from a male donor with prostate cancer.

This clonotype came up many times. The gene calls are TRBV29-1 and TRBJ2-5, with TRBD1 identical over 11 bases. Germline CDR1 and CDR2: SQVTM and ANQGSEA. This CDR3 contains 13 residues. V shed 6 bases, J shed 8 bases, and the junction held 8 bases outside the gene matches. The CDR3 sequence: CSVVHGTGGTQYF. The CDR3 bases are TGCAGCGTCGTACACGGGACAGGGGGAACCCAGTACTTC.

This clonotype appeared a single time. The rearrangement joins TRBV5-1 to TRBJ2-1, with 9 bases identical to TRBD2. CDR3 length: 15 residues. Germline V gene lookup returns CDR1 SGHRS and CDR2 YFSETQ. J was trimmed by 2 bases and V by 4 bases; bases with no gene match: 4. The chain's CDR3 is CASSTGTSPYNEQFF. Here the CDR3 DNA reads TGCGCCAGCAGCACCGGGACTAGCCCCTACAATGAGCAGTTCTTC.

This clonotype has ten or more counts. The chain combines TRBV7-2 with TRBJ2-5; D not certain. From germline, CDR1 is SGHTA and CDR2 FQGNSA. The CDR3 is 15 residues long. Between the trimmed V and J ends, which lost 4 bases and 5 bases, there was a span of 17 bases. CDR3 DNA sequence: TGTGCCAGCAGCTCGAGGTCCCAGACCCCCGAGACCCAGTACTTC. Its protein product is CASSSRSQTPETQYF.

This clonotype was seen a handful of times. The chain joins TRBV27 to TRBJ2-3, with 7 bases that match TRBD1. V lost 5 bases, J lost 3 bases, and 11 bases stayed unmatched. Germline V CDR1 and CDR2: MNHEY, SMNVEV (reference sequence). The CDR3 spans 16 residues. The CDR3 DNA reads as TGTGCCAGCAGTCCGCGACAGGGCCGAGCTACAGATACGCAGTATTTT. Amino acid sequence: CASSPRQGRATDTQYF.

This clonotype was observed many times. The chain carries TRBV6-2 or TRBV6-3 and TRBJ2-1, with D unclear. CDR1 and CDR2 (germline): MNHEY, SVGEGT. This CDR3 is built from 12 residues. V shed 2 bases and J shed 14 bases, with 13 bases lying between them. The CDR3 DNA follows: TGTGCCAGCAGTTACCCAGGCTCTGATAAGTTCTTC. This codes for CASSYPGSDKFF.

This clonotype was picked up many times. The DNA of the CDR3 is TGTGCCTTACGAGCAGGTCCAAACACTGAAGCTTTCTTT. Amino acids: CALRAGPNTEAFF. The V call is TRBV10-3, the J call TRBJ1-1; D is ambiguous. Trimming removed 11 bases at V and 2 bases at J, with 15 bases between. CDR3 size: 13 residues. Germline values: CDR1 ENHRY, CDR2 SYGVKD.

Ten or more counts support this clonotype. The genes are TRBV2 and TRBJ2-5; 7 bases fit TRBD2. The CDR3 has 15 amino acids. CDR1 is SNHLY and CDR2 is FYNNEI in the germline V gene. The V and J ends lost 3 bases and 4 bases, in that order; junction bases with no gene match: 8. CDR3 region: CASSDSAGVGETQYF. In nucleotides, the CDR3 is TGTGCCAGCAGTGATTCGGCGGGAGTAGGAGAGACCCAGTACTTC.

This clonotype occurred many times. This chain uses TRBV28 with TRBJ2-7; D is ambiguous. V was trimmed by 7 bases and J by 3 bases, leaving 16 bases between them. The CDR3 extends over 14 amino acids. Germline loops: CDR1 MDHEN, CDR2 SYDVKM. CDR3 in DNA: TGTGCCAGCACCCCGCGTGCAGGTTTCTACGAGCAGTACTTC. Amino acids: CASTPRAGFYEQYF.

This clonotype appeared many times. The rearrangement uses TRBV12-5 and TRBJ2-1, with D uncertain. V was trimmed by 7 bases and J by 0 bases, leaving 16 bases between them. The CDR3 runs 16 residues. Germline CDR1 reads LGHNT; CDR2 reads FRNRAP. The DNA of the CDR3 is TGTGCTAGTGCCCCCCTTACTAAGAGCTCCTACAATGAGCAGTTCTTC. This translates into CASAPLTKSSYNEQFF.

This clonotype was detected many times. The genes are TRBV2 and TRBJ2-5, with D unresolved. The CDR3 consists of 11 residues. Germline assignment: CDR1 SNHLY and CDR2 FYNNEI. V was trimmed by 4 bases and J by 5 bases, leaving 5 bases between them. The CDR3 protein is CASSVLETQYF. As DNA, the CDR3 is TGTGCCAGCAGTGTTCTGGAGACCCAGTACTTC.

In regard to this clonotype: This could be a read error, since a much larger clone is one nucleotide away. The chain has TRBV19 and TRBJ2-7, with D perhaps matching TRBD1 or TRBD2 (6 bases each). CDR1 is LNHDA and CDR2 is SQIVND in the germline V gene (reference sequence). There are 14 residues in the CDR3. V lost 3 bases to trimming and J lost 6 bases, with 15 bases between them. The CDR3 region has the DNA TGTGCCAGTAGTATCGGCGGGGACAAGCTCGAGCAGTACTTC. As protein: CASSIGGDKLEQYF.

In this sample, this clonotype turned up many times. V usage is TRBV29-1 and J usage is TRBJ2-7, with D possibly matching TRBD2 (6 bases). Between the trimmed V and J ends, which lost 6 bases and 1 base, there was a span of 10 bases. The V gene's germline CDR1 is SQVTM and CDR2 ANQGSEA. CDR3 size: 12 residues. CDR3 protein: CSVREPSYEQYF. The CDR3 bases are TGCAGCGTCCGGGAGCCGTCCTACGAGCAGTACTTC.

This clonotype was counted many times. The rearrangement links TRBV6-5 to TRBJ2-7; 7 nucleotides agree with TRBD2. The length of the CDR3 is 13 residues. Germline V CDR1 and CDR2: MNHEY, SVGAGI. The V segment lost 7 bases and the J segment 3 bases; nucleotides outside the gene matches: 6. CDR3 nucleotides: TGTGCCAGCACCTTACTAGCGATCTACGAGCAGTACTTC. Translating gives CASTLLAIYEQYF.

This clonotype was found many times. This CDR3 is CATTTSSYEQYF. In nucleotides, the CDR3 is TGTGCCACGACCACCAGCTCCTACGAGCAGTACTTC. The chain combines TRBV28 with TRBJ2-7; D is ambiguous. Between the trimmed V and J ends, which lost 10 bases and 0 bases, there was a span of 10 bases. Per the germline V gene, CDR1 is MDHEN and CDR2 is SYDVKM. The CDR3 consists of 12 residues.

This clonotype was recorded at least ten times. V gene TRBV18 combines with J gene TRBJ2-5, with D possibly being TRBD1 or TRBD2 (5 bases each). The CDR3 is 13 residues long. With 3 bases removed from V and 5 bases from J, the gap between germline ends came to 10 bases. Germline V gives CDR1 KGHSH, CDR2 LQKENI. The CDR3 here is CASSPREFETQYF. CDR3 nucleotides: TGTGCCAGCTCACCCAGGGAGTTTGAGACCCAGTACTTC. The variable domain in full, with the rest retrieved from reference TRBV18 and TRBJ2-5, is NAGVMQNPRHLVRRRGQEARLRCSPMKGHSHVYWYRQLPEEGLKFMVYLQKENIIDESGMPKERFSAEFPKEGPSILRIQQVVRGDSAAYFCASSPREFETQYFGPGTRLLVL.

In its sample, this clonotype was seen many times. In DNA form, the CDR3 reads TGTGCCAGCAGCCCCTCCTGGCGGGAGACCTACGAGCAGTACTTC. Its translation: CASSPSWRETYEQYF. The J gene is TRBJ2-7, the V gene TRBV7-2, with 7 bases matching TRBD2. The CDR3 extends over 15 amino acids. V gave up 5 bases and J gave up 2 bases; unmatched junction bases: 9. The germline CDR1 and CDR2 sequences are SGHTA and FQGNSA.

This clonotype showed up many times. The chain carries TRBV9 and TRBJ2-5; 14 bases fit TRBD2. The germline CDR1 and CDR2 sequences are SGDLS and YYNGEE. The V segment lost 5 bases and the J segment 4 bases; nucleotides outside the gene matches: 7. The CDR3 extends over 16 amino acids. This CDR3 is CASRLRLAGGRETQYF. The CDR3 DNA reads as TGTGCCAGCAGGCTGAGACTAGCGGGAGGGCGAGAGACCCAGTACTTC.

This clonotype was counted many times. This sequence joins TRBV28 and TRBJ2-2, with TRBD2 identical over 8 bases. Per germline, CDR1 MDHEN and CDR2 SYDVKM. Losses at the gene ends were 6 bases for V and 4 bases for J; bases not matched to a gene: 13. The CDR3 length is 17 residues. CDR3 sequence (DNA): TGTGCCAGCAGCCCATCCGCGGCAGCGGGAGCCACCGGGGAGCTGTTTTTT. Residues: CASSPSAAAGATGELFF.

This clonotype has at least ten counts. V gene TRBV5-6 combines with J gene TRBJ2-7; D ambiguous. CDR1 SGHDT and CDR2 YYEEEE come from the germline V gene. This CDR3 spans 13 amino acids. V lost 7 bases, J lost 1 base, and 12 bases lay in between. In DNA form, the CDR3 reads TGTGCCAGCCGATTAAAGGGATCCTACGAGCAGTACTTC. This encodes CASRLKGSYEQYF.

The table lists this clonotype with many counts. V usage is TRBV29-1 and J usage is TRBJ2-7; 9 bases are shared with TRBD2. Germline CDR1 SQVTM, CDR2 ANQGSEA. This CDR3 contains 14 residues. Trimming at V came to 1 base and at J to 5 bases, leaving 6 bases not matched to a gene. DNA for the CDR3: TGCAGCGTTGAAGGACTAGCGGCGTTCGACGAGCAGTACTTC. This gives the protein CSVEGLAAFDEQYF.

This clonotype turned up a few times. The chain carries TRBV27 and TRBJ1-6; unclear D gene. CDR1 and CDR2 (germline): MNHEY, SMNVEV (reference sequence). V lost 6 bases and J 3 bases, leaving 3 bases between the germline ends. The CDR3 spans 12 residues. The CDR3 sequence is CASSIYNSPLHF. In nucleotides, the CDR3 is TGTGCCAGCAGCATCTATAATTCACCCCTCCACTTT.

This clonotype was found a few times. This chain links TRBV19 with TRBJ2-1; 13 positions match TRBD2. V lost 9 bases to trimming and J lost 4 bases; unmatched junction nucleotides: 9. There are 16 residues in the CDR3. CDR1 LNHDA and CDR2 SQIVND come from the germline V gene (reference sequence). The CDR3 loop is CASRRTSGSFYNEQFF. DNA for the CDR3: TGTGCCAGCCGTAGGACTAGCGGGAGTTTTTACAATGAGCAGTTCTTC.

This clonotype occurred many times. The J gene is TRBJ2-5, the V gene TRBV7-9; 12 nucleotides line up with TRBD2. The germline V gene has CDR1 SEHNR and CDR2 FQNEAQ (reference sequence). There are 15 residues in the CDR3. With V trimmed by 3 bases and J by 4 bases, 3 bases remained unmatched. The CDR3 DNA reads TGTGCCAGCAGCTTCGGACTAGCGGGAAGAGAGACCCAGTACTTC. This codes for CASSFGLAGRETQYF.

This clonotype was counted at least ten times. In nucleotides, the CDR3 is TGTGCCAGCAGCCCAGGACAGGCAAACTCTGGAAACACCATATATTTT. Translation gives CASSPGQANSGNTIYF. This chain joins TRBV5-4 and TRBJ1-3; 7 positions agree with TRBD1. Germline CDR1 is SGHNT and CDR2 is YYREEE (reference sequence). Trimming at V came to 4 bases and at J to 0 bases, leaving 7 bases not matched to a gene. This CDR3 has 16 residues.

There are many counts of this clonotype. The chain has TRBV20-1 and TRBJ2-7; 12 bases align to TRBD2. V was clipped by 3 bases and J by 3 bases; unmatched bases: 6. This CDR3 is built from 15 residues. Germline loops: CDR1 DFQATT, CDR2 SNEGSKA (reference sequence). The CDR3 sequence: CSASSRTSGVYEQYF. The CDR3 DNA is TGCAGTGCTAGTTCTCGGACTAGCGGGGTCTACGAGCAGTACTTC.

The sample holds many counts of this clonotype. This chain uses TRBV29-1 with TRBJ1-1; 10 nucleotides align to TRBD1. The CDR3 sequence is 13 residues long. Germline V gene lookup returns CDR1 SQVTM and CDR2 ANQGSEA. Trimming at V came to 6 bases and at J to 1 base, leaving 2 bases not matched to a gene. The CDR3 region is CSVGQGRNTEAFF. In DNA form, the CDR3 reads TGCAGCGTGGGACAGGGGAGGAACACTGAAGCTTTCTTT.

The sample holds many counts of this clonotype. The V call is TRBV12-3 or TRBV12-4, the J call TRBJ2-2, with D possibly being TRBD2 (6 bases). V lost 2 bases to trimming and J lost 5 bases, with 9 bases between them. The CDR3 runs to 14 residues. The CDR3 DNA follows: TGTGCCAGCAGTTTACGGGAGCGTACCGGGGAGCTGTTTTTT. Translated, it gives CASSLRERTGELFF.